The clone carrying this T cell receptor (beta chain) was found once. Its antigen is unidentified. This sample was taken from a study of shared clonotypes between healthy human individuals. General study findings and limits: Between several donors, naive CD4 clonotypes were shared at a level of about 5%. Memory subsets generally showed smaller estimated richness than naive subsets did.

Measured with immunoSEQ multiplex PCR; TCRdb has only the in-frame clones, and not every one. The data hold fewer than 2.5 million clones, with approximately 93% observed a single time. Donors were healthy HIV-negative adults without recent acute infections or vaccinations. Researchers partitioned CD4+ cells into CD45RA+ naive and CD45RA-negative memory subsets. Trimming removed 4 bases from V and 2 bases from J, with 14 bases in between. The CDR3 totals 16 residues. CDR1 is ENHRY, CDR2 SYGVKD, per germline. Material for sequencing was naive CD4+ T cells from PBMCs. Subset reported: CD45RA+ positively selected. The chain recombines TRBV10-3 with TRBJ1-4, with D tentatively TRBD1 (5 bases). The sequence was obtained from a young man in good health. Some clones in this sample may be carry-over from other donors' samples. The CDR3 sequence is CAISAQGAGTNEKLFF. The CDR3 nucleotides read TGTGCCATCAGTGCCCAGGGCGCGGGGACTAATGAAAAACTGTTTTTT.